The entry that follows covers one T cell receptor (beta chain) sequence. What this receptor recognizes is not known. No quality values exist for individual bases; no much larger clone is one base distant. TCRbeta CDR3 regions were amplified from genomic DNA using the immunoSEQ Assay, a bias-controlled multiplex PCR. Turning to the authors' computational methods: Within the assay, amplification of reference gene primers was used to estimate how many nucleated cells each sample contained. To quantify the absolute abundance of each unique TCRbeta CDR3 rearrangement, sequence reads were collapsed and filtered. Productive Simpson clonality was computed per sample as the square root of Simpson's diversity index over productive rearrangements. In its TCRdb copy, this immuneACCESS table keeps in-frame sequences only and misses some clones. Where compared with another copy, unresolved V genes explain less than half of these, and the others have no known cause. That table gives V, J and clone size, and the DNA gave D and trimming. Within this sample are some 350,000 clones, with around 89% of them counted one time only. Roughly 1% of the sample rests with the top ten.

Participants in the prospective study were enrolled through a virtual design, were aged about 18 to 90 years, and lived in 24 United States geographic areas. In the prospective study, cohorts were assigned on the basis of participant-reported clinical history obtained from a screening survey and a study questionnaire. For ImmuneRACE Cohort 3, a participant was defined as recovered based on two consecutive negative NP/OP PCR tests, clearance by a healthcare professional, or resolution of symptoms. Each participant in the prospective study had whole blood, serum and a nasopharyngeal or oropharyngeal swab collected by mobile phlebotomists. Additional blood draws and questionnaires over an approximately 2-month period could optionally be provided by prospective study participants. Before DNA extraction, blood samples from the prospective study were shipped at room temperature or frozen. Based on the germline V gene (reference sequence), the CDR1 and CDR2 sequences are MNHEY and SMNVEV. The CDR3 has 17 amino acids, counting the end cysteine and phenylalanine. Just CDR3 DNA is preserved here, 51 bases in frame from base 1. V is pared back by 4 bases and J by 6 bases, with 22 bases lying between the germline termini.

This sample is part of a study of blood T cell repertoires in COVID-19 (dated by TCRdb to the early 2020s). Describing the broader study: Collaborator samples came from the United States, Italy and Spain and covered acute and convalescent phases of COVID-19. Samples came from the ongoing ImmuneRACE study (first 160 participants) plus 1,254 subjects from 6 global collaborators. Deeply sampled blood TCRbeta repertoires from subjects exposed to, actively infected with, or recovered from COVID-19 were included in the dataset. HLA class I and class II types, where available, came from metadata supplied by the sample provider rather than from assay-based typing. The repertoires were released in a freely available public database meant as a resource for research on the immune response to SARS-CoV-2. The material from the prospective study consisted of cDNA or gDNA derived from T cells, B-cell-depleted T cells, or PBMCs. Sample metadata almost always included a de-identified subject ID, COVID-19 status, age in years and sex. The paper's findings and limits, for the study overall: Clinical and demographic metadata were provided uncurated, with the amount varying by source and participant.

Specimen: PBMCs or T cells enriched from blood (not recorded which). The receptor was isolated from a man between 18 and 35 years old who had recovered from COVID-19. The chain is encoded by TRBV27 joined to TRBJ2-1, with a tentative D gene TRBD2 over 5 matching bases. The CDR3 loop reads CASSWQPQHGLTNEQFF. The DNA sequence is TGTGCCAGCAGTTGGCAACCGCAACATGGACTCACCAATGAGCAGTTCTTC.